This entry features one TCR beta chain sequence. Its antigen is still unknown. Measured with immunoSEQ multiplex PCR; TCRdb has only the in-frame clones, and not every one. Here the sample spans about 82,000 clones, 75% to 90% being singletons. Germline CDR1 reads SNHLY; CDR2 reads FYNNEI. The V end was cut by 3 bases, the J end by 4 bases, with 9 bases between. This CDR3 contains 14 residues. This record belongs to a study of OX40 agonist ivuxolimab in advanced cancers. Across the whole study: Ivuxolimab, an antibody that agonizes OX40 (CD134), was administered to the patients. Age averaged around 60 years (range about 20 to 79), and around 87% were male.

Findings of the study overall: Among the lowest peripheral clonal expansion occurred in 0.1-3.0 mg/kg partial responders. Certain nonresponding patients likewise had low normalized T-cell clonal expansion.

This sequence was found in an adult with an advanced solid tumor such as melanoma, head and neck, liver or kidney cancer. The V call is TRBV2, the J call TRBJ2-2; D is unresolved. The sequenced sample was CD4+ or CD8+ T cells sorted from blood, obtained in a trial of the OX40 agonist ivuxolimab. CDR3 DNA: TGTGCCAGCAGTGACGCGGCGCCCACCGGGGAGCTGTTTTTT. This gives the protein CASSDAAPTGELFF.